This T cell receptor (beta chain) was sequenced during a study of post-analysis software for immune sequencing data. As for the study in general: The disease courses spanned relapsing-remitting, secondary progressive and progressive-relapsing forms of multiple sclerosis. Findings and limits, study-wide: Samples made in the same batch grouped tightly together by F measure. Significantly lower normalized Chao1 diversity was seen in multiple sclerosis patients than in controls.

There are a few counts of this clonotype. Antigen: not known. Included in the TCR beta cDNA libraries were unique molecular identifiers. T cells, roughly 0.95 to 10 million of them, yielded hundreds of thousands of cDNA molecules. TCRdb fed the PCR reads into MiXCR, producing one record per CDR3 protein. Here the sample spans about 180,000 distinct CDR3 sequences, about 32% being singletons. The sequenced sample consisted of blood. This clonotype was obtained from a girl aged 10 to 17 with multiple sclerosis.

CDR3 residues: CASSRHQGTYEQYF. Here the CDR3 DNA reads TGTGCCAGCAGTCGACACCAAGGAACCTACGAGCAGTACTTC. The V call is TRBV6-5, the J call TRBJ2-7, with no clear D. V shed 5 bases and J shed 2 bases, with 13 bases lying between them. This CDR3 region has 14 residues. CDR1 and CDR2 (germline): MNHEY, SVGAGI.